The rows below give T cell receptor beta chains drawn from one sample of a study of T cells after posttransplantation cyclophosphamide. Sequencing was performed with immunoSEQ multiplex PCR; in TCRdb, only in-frame clones are kept and a portion is missing. The sample has 9,500 to 10,000 clones, roughly 98% seen once; the top ten hold roughly 0.25%. The specimen sequenced was naive CD4+ T cells sorted from PBMCs. All receptors come from a woman aged 60-75 years in good health, CMV-negative, and a related stem cell transplant donor. The CDR3 runs from the conserved cysteine through the conserved F or W. Fields, in order: V gene, D gene, J gene, clone size, CDR3 protein, CDR3 DNA. The D gene is left open where the match is weak. Where a row states a size, it is once, few, many or the class of an expanded clone; other rows omit it.

>TRBV28|-|TRBJ2-2|-
CASHKNTGELFF
TGTGCCAGTCACAAGAACACCGGGGAGCTGTTTTTT
>TRBV6-1|-|TRBJ2-7|-
CASRDSGSYEQYF
TGTGCCAGCAGAGATAGCGGATCCTACGAGCAGTACTTC
>TRBV19|TRBD1|TRBJ2-2|-
CASTGQPNTGELFF
TGTGCCAGCACGGGACAGCCGAACACCGGGGAGCTGTTTTTT
>TRBV7-2|-|TRBJ2-7|once
CASSLAGVSYEQYF
TGTGCCAGCAGCTTAGCGGGAGTGTCCTACGAGCAGTACTTC
>TRBV5-6|-|TRBJ2-5|-
CASSPMRGMFETQYF
TGTGCCAGCAGCCCCATGAGGGGGATGTTCGAGACCCAGTACTTC
>TRBV6-6|TRBD1|TRBJ2-2|-
CASSSGQGRVGELFF
TGTGCCAGCAGTTCAGGACAGGGGAGGGTCGGGGAGCTGTTTTTT
>TRBV7-9|TRBD2|TRBJ2-2|-
CASSPGGTSGSRNTGELFF
TGTGCCAGCAGCCCAGGGGGGACTAGCGGGAGTCGTAACACCGGGGAGCTGTTTTTT
>TRBV29-1|TRBD2|TRBJ2-5|-
CSVASLAGGPSETQYF
TGCAGCGTTGCCTCCCTAGCGGGGGGGCCCTCAGAGACCCAGTACTTC
>TRBV7-2|-|TRBJ1-2|-
CASSLGGLNYGYTF
TGTGCCAGCAGCTTAGGTGGACTTAACTATGGCTACACCTTC
>TRBV6-1|-|TRBJ1-5|-
CASSEAGRAQPQHF
TGTGCCAGCAGTGAAGCGGGCAGGGCTCAGCCCCAGCATTTT
>TRBV7-9|-|TRBJ2-5|-
CASSLGGAGSQETQYF
TGTGCCAGCAGTTTGGGCGGGGCGGGGAGCCAAGAGACCCAGTACTTC
>TRBV25-1|-|TRBJ1-5|-
CASSEPGEQPQHF
TGTGCCAGCAGTGAACCGGGGGAGCAGCCCCAGCATTTT
>TRBV9|-|TRBJ1-5|-
CASSISGLQPQHF
TGTGCCAGCAGCATCTCAGGGCTTCAGCCCCAGCATTTT
>TRBV19|-|TRBJ1-1|-
CVLTRGRAFF
TGTGTCCTAACTCGGGGTCGGGCTTTCTTT
>TRBV5-4|TRBD2|TRBJ2-7|-
CASSSPSGSRVYEQYF
TGTGCCAGCAGCTCTCCTAGCGGGAGTAGGGTCTACGAGCAGTACTTC
>TRBV29-1|-|TRBJ1-1|-
CSVEIGQYTEAFF
TGCAGCGTTGAAATAGGACAGTACACTGAAGCTTTCTTT
>TRBV7-9|-|TRBJ2-3|-
CASSLLTGLGTDTQYF
TGTGCCAGCAGTCTATTGACAGGCCTCGGCACAGATACGCAGTATTTT
>TRBV11-1|TRBD1|TRBJ2-3|-
CASSSGTGTGGTDTQYF
TGTGCCAGCAGCTCCGGAACCGGGACAGGGGGCACAGATACGCAGTATTTT
>TRBV19|-|TRBJ2-3|-
CASRISGVDTQYF
TGTGCCAGTAGGATATCAGGCGTAGATACGCAGTATTTT
>TRBV5-4|-|TRBJ1-2|-
CASSLDPGGINYGYTF
TGTGCCAGCAGCCTTGACCCGGGGGGTATTAACTATGGCTACACCTTC
>TRBV27|TRBD2|TRBJ2-7|-
CASSFSTSASSYEQYF
TGTGCCAGCAGTTTTTCGACTAGCGCCAGCTCCTACGAGCAGTACTTC
>TRBV28|TRBD1|TRBJ1-2|-
CASSLSVDRGNIGYTF
TGTGCCAGCAGTTTATCAGTGGACAGGGGGAATATTGGCTACACCTTC
>TRBV30|TRBD1|TRBJ1-5|-
CAWGQGAGQPQHF
TGTGCCTGGGGACAGGGGGCCGGTCAGCCCCAGCATTTT
>TRBV25-1|-|TRBJ2-7|-
CASAPRFSSYEQYF
TGTGCCAGCGCCCCGAGGTTTAGCTCCTACGAGCAGTACTTC
>TRBV12-5|-|TRBJ2-5|-
CASGLGGLGQETQYF
TGTGCTAGTGGTTTGGGAGGTCTGGGCCAAGAGACCCAGTACTTC
>TRBV28|-|TRBJ2-7|-
CASTSGQLPYEQYF
TGTGCCAGCACATCCGGACAGCTCCCCTACGAGCAGTACTTC
>TRBV7-9|-|TRBJ2-1|-
CASSPRGGSFVEQFF
TGTGCCAGCAGCCCCCGGGGTGGCAGTTTTGTTGAGCAGTTCTTC
>TRBV6-4|TRBD2|TRBJ2-1|-
CASSGSGGAGNEQFF
TGTGCCAGCAGTGGTAGCGGGGGGGCCGGCAATGAGCAGTTCTTC
>TRBV4-1|TRBD1|TRBJ2-1|-
CASSPVDRYNEQFF
TGCGCCAGCAGCCCCGTGGACAGGTACAATGAGCAGTTCTTC
>TRBV7-2|-|TRBJ2-2|once
CASSLLRGAGELFF
TGTGCCAGCAGCCTACTCAGGGGGGCCGGGGAGCTGTTTTTT
>TRBV6-5|TRBD1|TRBJ2-3|-
CASSYKTGGNTDTQYF
TGTGCCAGCAGTTACAAGACAGGGGGCAACACAGATACGCAGTATTTT
>TRBV7-8|-|TRBJ1-1|-
CASSYDRNTEAFF
TGTGCCAGCAGCTACGACAGGAACACTGAAGCTTTCTTT
>TRBV4-2|TRBD2|TRBJ2-3|-
CASSQAGGTDTQYF
TGTGCCAGCAGCCAGGCGGGGGGCACAGATACGCAGTATTTT
>TRBV28|TRBD2|TRBJ2-1|once
CASSQGLAGVTLDNEQFF
TGTGCCAGCAGCCAGGGACTAGCGGGGGTTACACTCGACAATGAGCAGTTCTTC
>TRBV7-9|TRBD2|TRBJ2-4|once
CASSSSGRRYF
TGTGCCAGCAGCTCTAGCGGGAGACGGTACTTC
>TRBV7-8|TRBD2|TRBJ2-2|-
CASRRGGRAAGELFF
TGTGCCAGCAGAAGGGGCGGGAGGGCCGCTGGGGAGCTGTTTTTT